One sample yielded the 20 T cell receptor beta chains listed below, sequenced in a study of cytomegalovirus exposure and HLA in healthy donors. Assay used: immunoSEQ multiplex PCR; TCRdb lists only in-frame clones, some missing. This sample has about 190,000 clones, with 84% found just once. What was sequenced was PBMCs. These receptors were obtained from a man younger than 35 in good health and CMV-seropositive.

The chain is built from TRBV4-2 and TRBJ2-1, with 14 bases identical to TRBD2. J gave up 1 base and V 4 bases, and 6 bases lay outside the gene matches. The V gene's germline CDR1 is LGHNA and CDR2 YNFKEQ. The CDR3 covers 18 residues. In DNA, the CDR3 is TGTGCCAGCAGCCGGGTAGGGACTAGCGGGAGTTCCTACAATGAGCAGTTCTTC. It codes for CASSRVGTSGSSYNEQFF.

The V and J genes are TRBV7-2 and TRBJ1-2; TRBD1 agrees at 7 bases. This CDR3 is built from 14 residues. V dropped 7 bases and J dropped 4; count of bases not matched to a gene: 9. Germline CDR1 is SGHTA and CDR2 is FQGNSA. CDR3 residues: CASIPTAGGYGYTF. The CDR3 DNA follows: TGTGCCAGCATCCCGACGGCAGGGGGCTATGGCTACACCTTC.

The CDR3 region is CASSLAVPSYEQYF. For the CDR3, the DNA is TGTGCCAGCAGTTTGGCAGTCCCCTCCTACGAGCAGTACTTC. The chain recombines TRBV28 with TRBJ2-7; D unresolved. Germline lookup yields CDR1 MDHEN and CDR2 SYDVKM. This CDR3 spans 14 amino acids. V lost 3 bases to trimming and J lost 0 bases, with 9 bases between them.

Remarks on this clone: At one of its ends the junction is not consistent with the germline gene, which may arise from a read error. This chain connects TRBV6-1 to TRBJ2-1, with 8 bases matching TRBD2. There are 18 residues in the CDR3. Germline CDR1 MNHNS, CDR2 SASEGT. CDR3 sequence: CASREGTLGLVGFNEQFF. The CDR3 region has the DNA TGTGCCAGCAGAGAAGGGACCCTGGGACTAGTCGGTTTCAATGAGCAGTTCTTC.

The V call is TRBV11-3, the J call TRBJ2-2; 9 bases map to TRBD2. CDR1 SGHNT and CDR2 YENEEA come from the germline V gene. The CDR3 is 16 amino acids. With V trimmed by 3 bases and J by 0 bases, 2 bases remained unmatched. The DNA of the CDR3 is TGTGCCAGCAGCTTCGGACTAGCGCCGAACACCGGGGAGCTGTTTTTT. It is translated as CASSFGLAPNTGELFF.

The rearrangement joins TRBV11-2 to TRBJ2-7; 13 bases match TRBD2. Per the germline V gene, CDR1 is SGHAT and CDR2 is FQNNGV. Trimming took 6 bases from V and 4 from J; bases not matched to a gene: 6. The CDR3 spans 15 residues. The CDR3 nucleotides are TGTGCCAGCAGTTCAGGACTAGCGGGGGCTTACGAGCAGTACTTC. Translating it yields CASSSGLAGAYEQYF.

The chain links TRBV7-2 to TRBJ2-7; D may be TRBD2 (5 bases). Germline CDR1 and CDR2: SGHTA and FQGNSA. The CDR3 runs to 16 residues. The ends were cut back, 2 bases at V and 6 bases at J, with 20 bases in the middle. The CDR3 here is CASSLFSEPFGAEQYF. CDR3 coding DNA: TGTGCCAGCAGCTTATTTAGCGAGCCGTTTGGAGCCGAGCAGTACTTC.

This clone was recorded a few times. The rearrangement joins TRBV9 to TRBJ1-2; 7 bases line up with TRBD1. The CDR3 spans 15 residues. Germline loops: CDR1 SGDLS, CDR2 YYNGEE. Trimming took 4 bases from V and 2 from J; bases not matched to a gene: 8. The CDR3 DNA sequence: TGTGCCAGCAGCCCACAGGACAGGTCGAACTATGGCTACACCTTC. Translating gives CASSPQDRSNYGYTF.

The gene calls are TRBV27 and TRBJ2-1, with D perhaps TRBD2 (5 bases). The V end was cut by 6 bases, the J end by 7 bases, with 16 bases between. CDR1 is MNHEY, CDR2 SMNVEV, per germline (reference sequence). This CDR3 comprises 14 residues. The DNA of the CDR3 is TGTGCCAGCAGGCGAAGCGGTCAAAGTAATGAGCAGTTCTTC. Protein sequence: CASRRSGQSNEQFF.

CDR3 amino acids: CASSPLSALGELFF. The CDR3 DNA follows: TGTGCCAGCAGCCCCCTGAGCGCCCTGGGGGAGCTGTTTTTT. V is TRBV9 and J is TRBJ2-2; D is uncertain. Deletions cut 4 bases from V and 8 bases from J, with 15 bases between. The CDR3 totals 14 residues. From germline, CDR1 is SGDLS and CDR2 YYNGEE.

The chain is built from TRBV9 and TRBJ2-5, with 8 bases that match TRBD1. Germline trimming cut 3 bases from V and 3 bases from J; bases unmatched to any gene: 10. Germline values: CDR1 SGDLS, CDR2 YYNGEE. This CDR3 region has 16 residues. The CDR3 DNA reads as TGTGCCAGCAGCGAGACAGGGGTTTTGCTTGAAGAGACCCAGTACTTC. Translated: CASSETGVLLEETQYF.

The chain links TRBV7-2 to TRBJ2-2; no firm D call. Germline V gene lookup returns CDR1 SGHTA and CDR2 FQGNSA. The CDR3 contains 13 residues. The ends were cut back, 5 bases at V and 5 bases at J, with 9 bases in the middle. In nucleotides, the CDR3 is TGTGCCAGCAGCCCACTTCCTACCGGGGAGCTGTTTTTT. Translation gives CASSPLPTGELFF.

This CDR3 reads CASSRGTGGETQYF. The CDR3 DNA sequence: TGTGCCAGCAGTCGAGGGACAGGGGGAGAGACCCAGTACTTC. The chain combines TRBV6-5 with TRBJ2-5; 11 nucleotides align to TRBD1. Germline loops: CDR1 MNHEY, CDR2 SVGAGI. The trim removed 5 bases at V and 4 bases at J, leaving 3 bases unmatched. The CDR3 sequence is 14 residues long.

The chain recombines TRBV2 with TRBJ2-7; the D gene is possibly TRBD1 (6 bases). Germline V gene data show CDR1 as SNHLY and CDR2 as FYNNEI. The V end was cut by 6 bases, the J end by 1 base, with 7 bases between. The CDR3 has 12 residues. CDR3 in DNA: TGTGCCAGCAGAACAGGGTCCTACGAGCAGTACTTC. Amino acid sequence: CASRTGSYEQYF. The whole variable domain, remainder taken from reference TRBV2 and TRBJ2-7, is EPEVTQTPSHQVTQMGQEVILRCVPISNHLYFYWYRQILGQKVEFLVSFYNNEISEKSEIFDDQFSVERPDGSNFTLKIRSTKLEDSAMYFCASRTGSYEQYFGPGTRLTVT.

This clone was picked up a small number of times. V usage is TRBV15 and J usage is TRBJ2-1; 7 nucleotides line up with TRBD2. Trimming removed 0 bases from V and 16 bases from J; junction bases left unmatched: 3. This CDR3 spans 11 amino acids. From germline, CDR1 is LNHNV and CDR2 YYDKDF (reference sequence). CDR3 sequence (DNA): TGTGCCACCAGCAGAGATGGACTAGTCTTCTTC. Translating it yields CATSRDGLVFF.

The CDR3 DNA reads as TGTGCCTGGAACCTCCGACTAGCGGGGGGCAATGAGCAGTTCTTC. It yields the protein CAWNLRLAGGNEQFF. This chain joins TRBV30 and TRBJ2-1; 13 bases fit TRBD2. The length of the CDR3 is 15 residues. V trimming: 4 bases; J trimming: 6 bases; junction bases outside the gene matches: 6. Looked up from germline, CDR1 is GTSNPN and CDR2 is SVGIG (reference sequence).

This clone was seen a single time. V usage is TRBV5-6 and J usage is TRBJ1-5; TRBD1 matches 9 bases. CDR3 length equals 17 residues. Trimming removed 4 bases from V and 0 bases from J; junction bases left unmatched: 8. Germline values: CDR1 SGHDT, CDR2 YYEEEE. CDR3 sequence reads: CASSKGQGTYSNQPQHF. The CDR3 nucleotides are TGTGCCAGCAGCAAGGGACAGGGAACATATAGCAATCAGCCCCAGCATTTT.

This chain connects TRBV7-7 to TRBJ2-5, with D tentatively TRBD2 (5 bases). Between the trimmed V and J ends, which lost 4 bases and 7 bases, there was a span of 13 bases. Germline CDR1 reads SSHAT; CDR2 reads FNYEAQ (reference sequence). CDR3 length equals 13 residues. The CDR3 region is CASSSEEFRTQYF. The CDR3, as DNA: TGTGCCAGCAGCTCGGAGGAGTTTAGGACCCAGTACTTC.

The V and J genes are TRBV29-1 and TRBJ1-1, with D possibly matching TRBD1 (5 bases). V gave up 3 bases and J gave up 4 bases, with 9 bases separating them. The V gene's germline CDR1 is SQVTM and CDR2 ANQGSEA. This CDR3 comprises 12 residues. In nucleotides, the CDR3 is TGCAGCGTTGATGGGGGGAGCACTGAAGCTTTCTTT. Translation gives CSVDGGSTEAFF.

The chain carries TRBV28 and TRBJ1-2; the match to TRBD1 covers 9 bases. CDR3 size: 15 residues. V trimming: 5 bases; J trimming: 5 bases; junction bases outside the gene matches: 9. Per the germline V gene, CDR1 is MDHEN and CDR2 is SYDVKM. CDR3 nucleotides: TGTGCCAGCAGTCGGGACAGGGCGGACCTATATGGCTACACCTTC. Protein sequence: CASSRDRADLYGYTF.